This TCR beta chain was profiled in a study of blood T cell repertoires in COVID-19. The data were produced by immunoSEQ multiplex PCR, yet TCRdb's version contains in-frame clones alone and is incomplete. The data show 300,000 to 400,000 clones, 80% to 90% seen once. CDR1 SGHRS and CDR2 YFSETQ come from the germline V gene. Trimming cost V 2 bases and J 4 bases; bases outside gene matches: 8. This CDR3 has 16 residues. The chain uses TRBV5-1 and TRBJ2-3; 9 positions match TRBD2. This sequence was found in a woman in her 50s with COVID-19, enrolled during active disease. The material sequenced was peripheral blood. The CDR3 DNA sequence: TGCGCCAGCAGCTTAATAGCGGGAGTCACCGCAGATACGCAGTATTTT. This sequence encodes CASSLIAGVTADTQYF. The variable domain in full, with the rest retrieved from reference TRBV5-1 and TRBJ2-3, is KAGVTQTPRYLIKTRGQQVTLSCSPISGHRSVSWYQQTPGQGLQFLFEYFSETQRNKGNFPGRFSGRQFSNSRSEMNVSTLELGDSALYLCASSLIAGVTADTQYFGPGTRLTVL.